This T cell receptor (beta chain) stems from a study of shared clonotypes between healthy human individuals. In the case of this clone: Its target is unknown. Other DNA sequences in this sample translate to the same CDR3.

Genomic DNA (from each subset) was split evenly across several immunoSEQ plates. Method: immunoSEQ multiplex PCR; TCRdb's copy keeps in-frame clones and lacks some. The profile shows approximately 2,300,000 clones, 92% of them singletons. Study observations and caveats: Represented genetic and exposure-history diversity was restricted by having few donors.

Germline values: CDR1 SGHRS, CDR2 YFSETQ. The V end was cut by 4 bases, the J end by 1 base, with 12 bases between. This CDR3 region has 15 residues. Every one of the donors was a Caucasian adult that lived in Nashville, Tennessee. The origin of this receptor is a young man in good health. Some clones in this sample may be carry-over from other donors' samples. The genes are TRBV5-1 and TRBJ1-5, with D possibly being TRBD1 (6 bases). The sequenced material came from naive CD4+ T cells from PBMCs. Sample subset: CD45RA+ positively selected. The CDR3 coding sequence is TGCGCCAGCAGCCTAGAAGGGGGGAGCAATCAGCCCCAGCATTTT. Translation: CASSLEGGSNQPQHF.